This TCR beta chain was identified during a study of T cell repertoires in cytomegalovirus infection. Study overall: Signatures in public TCR beta sequences pointed to both CMV infection and matching HLA type.

The CDR3 loop spans 16 amino acids. V trimming: 6 bases; J trimming: 6 bases; junction bases outside the gene matches: 10. Germline CDR1 LNHDA, CDR2 SQIVND (reference sequence). As regards this clonotype: Its cognate antigen is unknown.

TCRdb re-called the reads through MiXCR, storing one row per CDR3 protein. The repertoire has some 320,000 distinct CDR3 sequences, about 27% of them found once; the top ten carry about 19%. This chain uses TRBV19 with TRBJ2-2, with 10 bases matching TRBD1. The material was cultured PBMCs, obtained from culture after CMV antigen stimulation. The receptor was derived from a human donor in good health (CMV status not recorded). Some clones in this sample may be carry-over from other donors' samples. The CDR3 protein is CASRLPGQGKAGELFF. CDR3 nucleotides: TGTGCCAGTAGGCTACCGGGACAGGGGAAGGCCGGGGAGCTGTTTTTT.